This entry describes one T cell receptor (beta chain). From germline, CDR1 is ENHRY and CDR2 SYGVKD. The J segment lost 4 bases and the V segment lost 2 bases, leaving 2 bases of the junction unmatched. The CDR3 is made up of 15 amino acids. This sample is part of a study of blood T cell repertoires in COVID-19. As originally analysed: Scientists estimated how many nucleated cells there were by amplifying reference gene primers. Generated by immunoSEQ multiplex PCR, the TCRdb table keeps only in-frame clones and is missing some. V, J and clone size derive from that table, while D and trimming were established from the DNA sequence. The sample shows roughly 250,000 clones, about 91% of them seen only once. One Seattle source followed patients from active infection through their disease course.

This sequence originates from a person aged 18-29 years with COVID-19, enrolled during active disease. The sequencing sample was made of peripheral blood. V is TRBV10-3 and J is TRBJ2-3; 11 nucleotides line up with TRBD2. CDR3 DNA: TGTGCCATCAGTGAGACTAGCGGGAGCGCAGATACGCAGTATTTT. Translated, it gives CAISETSGSADTQYF.